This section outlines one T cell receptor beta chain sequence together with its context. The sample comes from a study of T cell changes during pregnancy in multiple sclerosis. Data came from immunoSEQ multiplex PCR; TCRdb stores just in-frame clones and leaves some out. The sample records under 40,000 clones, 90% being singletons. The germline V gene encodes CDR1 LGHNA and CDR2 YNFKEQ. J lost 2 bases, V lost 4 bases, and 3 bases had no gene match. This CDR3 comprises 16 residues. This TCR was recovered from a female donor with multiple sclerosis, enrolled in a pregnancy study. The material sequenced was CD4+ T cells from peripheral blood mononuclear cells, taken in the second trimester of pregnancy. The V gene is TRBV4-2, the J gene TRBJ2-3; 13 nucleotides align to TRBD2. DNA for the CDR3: TGTGCCAGCAGCCCGGGACTAGCGGGGATCACAGATACGCAGTATTTT. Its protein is CASSPGLAGITDTQYF.